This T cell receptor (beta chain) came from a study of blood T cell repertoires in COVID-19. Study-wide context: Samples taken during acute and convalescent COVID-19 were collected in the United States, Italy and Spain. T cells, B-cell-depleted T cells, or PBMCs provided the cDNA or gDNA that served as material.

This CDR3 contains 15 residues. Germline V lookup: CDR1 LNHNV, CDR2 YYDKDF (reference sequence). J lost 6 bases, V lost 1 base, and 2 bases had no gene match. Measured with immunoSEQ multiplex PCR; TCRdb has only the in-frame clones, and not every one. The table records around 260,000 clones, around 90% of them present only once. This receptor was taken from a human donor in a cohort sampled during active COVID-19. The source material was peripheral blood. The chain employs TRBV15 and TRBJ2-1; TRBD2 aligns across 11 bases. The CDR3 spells CATSRGLAGGNEQFF. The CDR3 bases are TGTGCCACCAGCAGAGGTCTAGCGGGAGGCAATGAGCAGTTCTTC.